The clone carrying this TCR beta chain is large (0.1 to 1%) within its sample. From live CD3+CD8+TCRalphabeta+ cells, four PD-1 and/or TIGIT subsets were sorted. These data belong to a study of circulating CD8 cells and anti-PD-1 response in melanoma. Using about 15 ng of total RNA, TCR libraries were made with the QIAseq Immune Repertoire TCR panel. TCRdb passed the reads through MiXCR, listing each CDR3 protein once. The sample lists over a thousand distinct CDR3 sequences, about 6% seen once, with roughly 10% in the top ten. V was clipped by 1 base and J by 7 bases; unmatched bases: 10. Germline CDR1 is SGHTA and CDR2 is FQGNSA. The length of the CDR3 is 17 residues.

Sequenced here: CD8+ T cells from PBMCs, sampled at baseline or after one month of anti-PD-1 therapy (not recorded which). The sequence was obtained from a human donor with melanoma. The rearrangement links TRBV7-2 to TRBJ1-4, with 9 bases aligning to TRBD1. The CDR3 DNA follows: TGTGCCAGCAGCTTAGAGGGGACAGGGTGGATGGGTGAAAAACTGTTTTTT. Protein product: CASSLEGTGWMGEKLFF.